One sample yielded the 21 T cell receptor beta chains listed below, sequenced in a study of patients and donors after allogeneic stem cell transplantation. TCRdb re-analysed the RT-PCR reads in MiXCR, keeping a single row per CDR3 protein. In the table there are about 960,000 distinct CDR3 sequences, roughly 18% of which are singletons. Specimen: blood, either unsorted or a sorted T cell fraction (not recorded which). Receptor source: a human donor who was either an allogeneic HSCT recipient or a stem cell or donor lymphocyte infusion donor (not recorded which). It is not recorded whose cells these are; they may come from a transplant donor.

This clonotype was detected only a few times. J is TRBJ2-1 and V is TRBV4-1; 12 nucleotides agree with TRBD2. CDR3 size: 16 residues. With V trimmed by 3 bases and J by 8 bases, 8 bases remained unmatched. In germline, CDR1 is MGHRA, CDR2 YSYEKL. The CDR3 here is CASSHDGLAGRDEQFF. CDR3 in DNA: TGCGCCAGCAGCCACGACGGACTAGCGGGGAGGGATGAGCAGTTCTTC.

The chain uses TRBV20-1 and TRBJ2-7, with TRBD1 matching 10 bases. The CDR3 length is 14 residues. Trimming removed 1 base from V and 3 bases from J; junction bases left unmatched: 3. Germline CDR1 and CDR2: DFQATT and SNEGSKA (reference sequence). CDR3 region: CSARVGTGVYEQYF. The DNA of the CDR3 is TGCAGTGCTAGAGTCGGGACAGGGGTCTACGAGCAGTACTTC.

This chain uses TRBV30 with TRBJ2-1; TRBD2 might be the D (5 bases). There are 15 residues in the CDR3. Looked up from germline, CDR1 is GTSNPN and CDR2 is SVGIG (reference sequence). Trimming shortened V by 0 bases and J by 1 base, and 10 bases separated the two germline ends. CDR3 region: CAWSVKGLSYNEQFF. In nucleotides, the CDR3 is TGTGCCTGGAGTGTTAAAGGACTGTCCTACAATGAGCAGTTCTTC. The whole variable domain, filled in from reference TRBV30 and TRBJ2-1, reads SQTIHQWPATLVQPVGSPLSLECTVEGTSNPNLYWYRQAAGRGLQLLFYSVGIGQISSEVPQNLSASRPQDRQFILSSKKLLLSDSGFYLCAWSVKGLSYNEQFFGPGTRLTVL.

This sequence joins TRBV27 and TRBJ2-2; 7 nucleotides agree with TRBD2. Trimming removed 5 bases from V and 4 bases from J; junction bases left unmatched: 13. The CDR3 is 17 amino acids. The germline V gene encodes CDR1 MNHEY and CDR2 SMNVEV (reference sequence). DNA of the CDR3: TGTGCCAGCAGTGTTAAGGGGCTAGCGGATTTCACCGGGGAGCTGTTTTTT. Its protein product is CASSVKGLADFTGELFF.

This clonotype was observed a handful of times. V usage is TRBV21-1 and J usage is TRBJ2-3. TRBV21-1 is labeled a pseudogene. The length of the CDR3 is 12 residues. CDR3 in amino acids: CASRSDQFTQYF. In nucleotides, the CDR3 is TGTGCCAGCCGATCGGACCAGTTTACGCAGTATTTT.

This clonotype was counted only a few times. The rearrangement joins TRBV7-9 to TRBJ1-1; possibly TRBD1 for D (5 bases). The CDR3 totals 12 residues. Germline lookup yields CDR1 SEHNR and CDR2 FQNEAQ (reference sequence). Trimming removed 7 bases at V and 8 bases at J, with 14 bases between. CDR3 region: CASTPGWAEAFF. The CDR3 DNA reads TGTGCCAGCACCCCAGGGTGGGCCGAAGCTTTCTTT.

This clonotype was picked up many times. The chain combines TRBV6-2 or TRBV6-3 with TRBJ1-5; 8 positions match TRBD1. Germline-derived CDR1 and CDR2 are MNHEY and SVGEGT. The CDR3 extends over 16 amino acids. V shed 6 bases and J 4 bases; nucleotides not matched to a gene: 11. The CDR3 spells CASSAWTGQGNQPQHF. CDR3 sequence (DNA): TGTGCCAGCAGCGCTTGGACAGGGCAAGGTAATCAGCCCCAGCATTTT.

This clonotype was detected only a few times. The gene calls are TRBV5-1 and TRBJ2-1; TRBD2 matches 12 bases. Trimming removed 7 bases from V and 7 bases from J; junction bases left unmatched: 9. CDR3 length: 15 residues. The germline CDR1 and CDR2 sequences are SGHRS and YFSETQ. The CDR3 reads CASGPTSGGRNEQFF. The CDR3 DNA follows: TGCGCCAGCGGACCAACTAGCGGGGGGAGAAATGAGCAGTTCTTC.

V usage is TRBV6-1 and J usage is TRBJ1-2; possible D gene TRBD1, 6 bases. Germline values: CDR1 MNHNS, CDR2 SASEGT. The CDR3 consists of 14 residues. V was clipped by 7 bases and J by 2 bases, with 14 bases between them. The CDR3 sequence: CASTFLRGNYGYTF. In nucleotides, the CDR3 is TGTGCCAGCACCTTCCTCAGGGGAAACTATGGCTACACCTTC.

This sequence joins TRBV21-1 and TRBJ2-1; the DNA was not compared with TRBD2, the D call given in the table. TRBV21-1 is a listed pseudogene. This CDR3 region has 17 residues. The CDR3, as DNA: TGTGCCAGCAGCAAGTCTGTAGCGGGAGTACTCTACAATGAGCAGTTCTTC. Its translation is CASSKSVAGVLYNEQFF.

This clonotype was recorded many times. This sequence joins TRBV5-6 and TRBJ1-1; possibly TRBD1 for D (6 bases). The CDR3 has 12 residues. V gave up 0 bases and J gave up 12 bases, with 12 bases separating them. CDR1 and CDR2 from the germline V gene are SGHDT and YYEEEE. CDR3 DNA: TGTGCCAGCAGCTTGGACAGGGTGTCAACTTTCTTT. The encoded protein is CASSLDRVSTFF.

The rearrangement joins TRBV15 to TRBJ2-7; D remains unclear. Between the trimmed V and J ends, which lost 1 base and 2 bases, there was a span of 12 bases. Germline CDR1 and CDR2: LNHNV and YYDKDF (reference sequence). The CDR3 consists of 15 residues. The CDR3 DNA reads TGTGCCACCAGCAGAGGAAGTACTGGGCCCTACGAGCAGTACTTC. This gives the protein CATSRGSTGPYEQYF.

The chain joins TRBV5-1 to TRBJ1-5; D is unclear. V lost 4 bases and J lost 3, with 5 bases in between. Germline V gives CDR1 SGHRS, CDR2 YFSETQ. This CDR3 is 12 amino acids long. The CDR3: CASSENNQPQHF. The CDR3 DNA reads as TGCGCCAGCAGCGAAAACAATCAGCCCCAGCATTTT.

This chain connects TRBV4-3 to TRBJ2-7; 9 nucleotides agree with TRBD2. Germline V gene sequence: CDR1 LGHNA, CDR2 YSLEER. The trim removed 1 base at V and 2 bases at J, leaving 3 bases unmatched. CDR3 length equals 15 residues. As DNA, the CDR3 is TGCGCCAGCAGCCAAGTTCGCGGGGGGGCCTACGAGCAGTACTTC. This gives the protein CASSQVRGGAYEQYF.

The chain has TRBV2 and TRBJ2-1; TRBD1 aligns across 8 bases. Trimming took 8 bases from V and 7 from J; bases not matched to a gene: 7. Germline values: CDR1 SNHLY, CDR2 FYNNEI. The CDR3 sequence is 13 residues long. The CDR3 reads CASLDRASNEQFF. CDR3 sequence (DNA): TGTGCCAGCTTGGACAGGGCGTCAAATGAGCAGTTCTTC.

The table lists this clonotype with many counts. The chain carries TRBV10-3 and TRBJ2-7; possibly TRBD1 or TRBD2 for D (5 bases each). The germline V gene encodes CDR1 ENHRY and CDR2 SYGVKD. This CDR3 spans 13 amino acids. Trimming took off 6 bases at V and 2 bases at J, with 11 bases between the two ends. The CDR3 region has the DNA TGTGCCATCAGGTGGGACGAAGCCTACGAGCAGTACTTC. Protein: CAIRWDEAYEQYF.

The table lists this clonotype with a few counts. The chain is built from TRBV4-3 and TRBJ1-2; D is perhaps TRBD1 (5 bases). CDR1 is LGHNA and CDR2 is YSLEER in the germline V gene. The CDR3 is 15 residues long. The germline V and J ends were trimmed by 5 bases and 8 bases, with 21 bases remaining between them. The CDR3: CASSDSLDSGGGYTF. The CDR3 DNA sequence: TGCGCCAGCAGCGACAGCCTAGACAGTGGAGGAGGCTACACCTTC.

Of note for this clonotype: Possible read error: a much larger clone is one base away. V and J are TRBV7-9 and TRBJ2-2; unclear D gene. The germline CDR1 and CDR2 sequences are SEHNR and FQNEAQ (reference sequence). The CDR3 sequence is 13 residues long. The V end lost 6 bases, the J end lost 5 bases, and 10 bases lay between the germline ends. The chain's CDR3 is CASSSAETGELFF. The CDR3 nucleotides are TGTGCCAGCAGTTCGGCCGAGACCGGGGAGCTGTTTTTT.

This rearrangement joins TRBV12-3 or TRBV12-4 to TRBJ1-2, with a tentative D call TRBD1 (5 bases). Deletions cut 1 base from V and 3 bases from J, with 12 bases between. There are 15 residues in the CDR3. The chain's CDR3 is CASSLGGREYYGYTF. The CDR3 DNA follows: TGTGCCAGCAGTTTAGGGGGCAGGGAGTACTATGGCTACACCTTC.

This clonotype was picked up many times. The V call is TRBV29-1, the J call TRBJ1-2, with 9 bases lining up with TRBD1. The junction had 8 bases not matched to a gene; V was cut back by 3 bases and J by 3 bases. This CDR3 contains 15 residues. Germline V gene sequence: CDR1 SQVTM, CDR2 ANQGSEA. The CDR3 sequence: CSVDPGQGFDYGYTF. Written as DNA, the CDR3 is TGCAGCGTTGATCCGGGACAGGGATTTGACTATGGCTACACCTTC.

The CDR3, as DNA: TGCAGTGCTAGAGATTCCCTTAGCTCCTACAATGAGCAGTTCTTC. Residues: CSARDSLSSYNEQFF. The rearrangement joins TRBV20-1 to TRBJ2-1; D gene unclear. Trimming pared 0 bases from V and 0 bases from J, leaving 9 bases between. This CDR3 is built from 15 residues. Germline V gene lookup returns CDR1 DFQATT and CDR2 SNEGSKA (reference sequence).